The subject of this entry is one T cell receptor beta chain. How the authors handled the data: Estimation of nucleated cell counts was performed using reference gene primer amplification. Using immunoSEQ multiplex PCR, the repertoire was profiled, and TCRdb retains in-frame clones only, with some absent. V and J calls and clone size are those listed in that table; D and trimming were worked out from the DNA. Of tens of thousands of clones listed, 88% are singletons. This sample was taken from a study of blood T cell repertoires in COVID-19. The wider study: Sample material is recorded as cDNA or gDNA derived from T cells, B-cell-depleted T cells, or PBMCs.

The clonotype comes from a man in his fifties or sixties with acute or convalescent COVID-19. The sequencing input was peripheral blood.

CDR3 in amino acids: CATSGTDRVGSNQPQHF. CDR3 in DNA: TGTGCCACCAGCGGTACCGACAGGGTTGGAAGCAATCAGCCCCAGCATTTT. This chain links TRBV15 with TRBJ1-5; 7 nucleotides agree with TRBD1. The CDR3 loop spans 17 amino acids. The V gene's germline CDR1 is LNHNV and CDR2 YYDKDF (reference sequence). J was trimmed by 1 base and V by 5 bases; bases with no gene match: 11.